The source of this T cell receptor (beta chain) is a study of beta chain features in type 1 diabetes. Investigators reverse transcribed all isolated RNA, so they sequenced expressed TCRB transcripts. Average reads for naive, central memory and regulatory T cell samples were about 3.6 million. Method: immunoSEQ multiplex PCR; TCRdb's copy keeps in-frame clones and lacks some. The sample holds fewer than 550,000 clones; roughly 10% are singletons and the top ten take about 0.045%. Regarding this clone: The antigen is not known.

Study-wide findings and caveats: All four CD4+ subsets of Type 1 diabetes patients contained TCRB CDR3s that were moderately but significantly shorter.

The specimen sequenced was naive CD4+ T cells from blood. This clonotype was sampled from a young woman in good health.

The CDR3 DNA follows: TGTGCCATCAGTGGGGGCCCTGGCGGGACCGCGGATACGCAGTATTTT. Its translation is CAISGGPGGTADTQYF. This sequence joins TRBV10-3 and TRBJ2-3; tentative D call: TRBD2 (6 bases). The germline V gene has CDR1 ENHRY and CDR2 SYGVKD. V was shortened by 4 bases and J by 6 bases, with 20 bases between the two germline ends. The CDR3 is 16 residues long.